This record covers a single T cell receptor (beta chain). Some clones are missing from TCRdb's copy, which holds only in-frame ones; the method was immunoSEQ multiplex PCR. The sample consists of around 50,000 clones, 80% to 90% of them appearing once. The sample is drawn from a study of CD4+ T cells in melanoma. V was clipped by 0 bases and J by 5 bases, with 15 bases between them. From germline, CDR1 is SGHRS and CDR2 YFSETQ. The CDR3 sequence is 15 residues long. The clonotype comes from a human donor with melanoma. The chain carries TRBV5-1 and TRBJ2-7; D could derive from TRBD1 or TRBD2 (5 bases each). The source material was peripheral blood. The CDR3 sequence: CASSLVGGNVDEQYF. The CDR3 DNA reads as TGCGCCAGCAGCTTGGTTGGGGGAAACGTGGACGAGCAGTACTTC.